One and the same sample provided the 28 T cell receptor beta chains below, sequenced in a study of cytomegalovirus exposure and HLA in healthy donors. Researchers ran the PCR with 60 Vbeta and 13 Jbeta primers. Sequenced by immunoSEQ multiplex PCR; TCRdb stores in-frame clones only, minus some. The table includes 150,000 to 200,000 clones, around 83% detected once. The sequenced material came from PBMCs. The source is a woman in her thirties or forties in good health and CMV-seronegative.

Turning to this clone: A read error may account for a junction end that differs from germline. V is TRBV7-9 and J is TRBJ1-2; 7 nucleotides match TRBD1. Germline assignment: CDR1 SEHNR and CDR2 FQNEAQ (reference sequence). The CDR3 sequence is 12 residues long. The DNA of the CDR3 is TGTTCCAGCAGCTTAGGTAAGACAGGGCCAACCTTC. Translating it yields CSSSLGKTGPTF.

The rearrangement links TRBV15 to TRBJ1-3; the D is unclear. The V gene's germline CDR1 is LNHNV and CDR2 YYDKDF (reference sequence). The CDR3 covers 15 residues. Deletions cut 3 bases from V and 0 bases from J, with 9 bases between. Written as DNA, the CDR3 is TGTGCCACCAGCAGGGGAGGCCTCTCTGGAAACACCATATATTTT. The encoded protein is CATSRGGLSGNTIYF.

The chain combines TRBV28 with TRBJ1-1; maybe TRBD1 (5 bases). The CDR3 extends over 13 amino acids. Germline CDR1 is MDHEN and CDR2 is SYDVKM. Trimming removed 6 bases at V and 1 base at J, with 9 bases between. The CDR3 nucleotides read TGTGCCAGCAGCTCGGGGGGGAACACTGAAGCTTTCTTT. As protein: CASSSGGNTEAFF.

With regard to this clone: Compared with germline, one end of the junction differs, possibly owing to a read error. The gene calls are TRBV7-9 and TRBJ1-2; 11 nucleotides line up with TRBD1. The CDR3 sequence is 15 residues long. Germline V gene lookup returns CDR1 SEHNR and CDR2 FQNEAQ (reference sequence). This CDR3 is CSSSPGTGGEDGYTF. CDR3 DNA: TGTTCCAGCAGCCCTGGGACAGGGGGAGAGGATGGCTACACCTTC.

The rearrangement uses TRBV7-2 and TRBJ2-1; D is possibly TRBD2 (6 bases). CDR1 is SGHTA, CDR2 FQGNSA, per germline. This CDR3 region has 14 residues. Trimming removed 0 bases from V and 7 bases from J, with 10 bases in between. CDR3: CASSLAGGFNEQFF. CDR3 coding DNA: TGTGCCAGCAGCTTAGCGGGAGGCTTTAATGAGCAGTTCTTC.

The V gene is TRBV11-2, the J gene TRBJ2-7; tentatively, D is TRBD2 (5 bases). CDR3 length: 13 amino acids. Trimming stripped 2 bases from V and 6 bases from J, with 11 bases between. Germline CDR1 SGHAT, CDR2 FQNNGV. This CDR3 is CASSLSLAVEQYF. CDR3 sequence (DNA): TGTGCCAGCAGCTTATCTCTAGCAGTCGAGCAGTACTTC.

In nucleotides, the CDR3 is TGTGCCAGCGGCCCGGGACAGACTAATCAGCCCCAGCATTTT. Its translation: CASGPGQTNQPQHF. This sequence joins TRBV27 and TRBJ1-5; 7 nucleotides line up with TRBD1. In germline, CDR1 is MNHEY, CDR2 SMNVEV (reference sequence). Trimming took 8 bases from V and 4 from J; bases not matched to a gene: 8. This CDR3 region has 14 residues.

The chain joins TRBV7-2 to TRBJ1-3; 7 bases map to TRBD1. Trimming removed 2 bases from V and 5 bases from J; junction bases left unmatched: 9. Germline V CDR1 and CDR2: SGHTA, FQGNSA. The CDR3 contains 16 residues. CDR3 bases: TGTGCCAGCAGCTTACTCCCCGACAGGGTTAGAAACACCATATATTTT. Translation: CASSLLPDRVRNTIYF. Full variable domain (outside the CDR3, taken from reference TRBV7-2 and TRBJ1-3): GAGVSQSPSNKVTEKGKDVELRCDPISGHTALYWYRQSLGQGLEFLIYFQGNSAPDKSGLPSDRFSAERTGGSVSTLTIQRTQQEDSAVYLCASSLLPDRVRNTIYFGEGSWLTVV.

This clone showed up just a few times. The V and J genes are TRBV6-5 and TRBJ1-1; no clear D. With 4 bases removed from V and 3 bases from J, the gap between germline ends came to 12 bases. The V gene's germline CDR1 is MNHEY and CDR2 SVGAGI. The CDR3 is made up of 14 amino acids. In DNA form, the CDR3 reads TGTGCCAGCAGTTTCGTCCCGGGTGACACTGAAGCTTTCTTT. Protein sequence: CASSFVPGDTEAFF.

This chain connects TRBV7-2 to TRBJ1-2; tentatively, D is TRBD1 (6 bases). The CDR3 length is 13 residues. The ends were cut back, 3 bases at V and 7 bases at J, with 12 bases in the middle. Germline V CDR1 and CDR2: SGHTA, FQGNSA. CDR3 residues: CASSFVRGSGYTF. The DNA for the CDR3 is TGTGCCAGCAGCTTCGTTAGGGGGTCTGGCTACACCTTC.

J is TRBJ1-2 and V is TRBV7-2; 7 bases agree with TRBD1. CDR3 length equals 15 residues. V was clipped by 5 bases and J by 1 base; unmatched bases: 7. In germline, CDR1 is SGHTA, CDR2 FQGNSA. In DNA form, the CDR3 reads TGTGCCAGCAGCAGCACGGGACAGAGTAACTATGGCTACACCTTC. It codes for CASSSTGQSNYGYTF.

The chain has TRBV20-1 and TRBJ1-2, with 7 positions matching TRBD1. Germline values: CDR1 DFQATT, CDR2 SNEGSKA (reference sequence). The CDR3 extends over 11 amino acids. V shed 4 bases, J shed 6 bases, and the junction held 2 bases outside the gene matches. The chain's CDR3 is CSAKTGNGYTF. CDR3 in DNA: TGCAGTGCTAAGACAGGGAATGGCTACACCTTC.

J is TRBJ1-1 and V is TRBV7-9; D is perhaps TRBD1 (5 bases). V shed 1 base and J shed 5 bases, with 11 bases lying between them. Germline lookup yields CDR1 SEHNR and CDR2 FQNEAQ (reference sequence). This CDR3 comprises 14 residues. The CDR3 DNA reads TGTGCCAGCAGCTTAGGACAGTTCTGGACTGAAGCTTTCTTT. The encoded protein is CASSLGQFWTEAFF.

The rearrangement links TRBV6-5 to TRBJ2-7; possible D gene TRBD2, 6 bases. Germline V gives CDR1 MNHEY, CDR2 SVGAGI. CDR3 length equals 15 residues. The ends were cut back, 0 bases at V and 5 bases at J, with 14 bases in the middle. CDR3: CASSYSSGPGDEQYF. Written as DNA, the CDR3 is TGTGCCAGCAGTTACTCGAGCGGGCCCGGGGACGAGCAGTACTTC.

V is TRBV2 and J is TRBJ1-1; no reliable D call. V gave up 5 bases and J gave up 5 bases, with 18 bases separating them. The germline V gene has CDR1 SNHLY and CDR2 FYNNEI. The CDR3 is 15 residues long. The CDR3 here is CASSNALIFGTEAFF. The CDR3 nucleotides are TGTGCCAGCAGTAACGCACTCATTTTCGGGACTGAAGCTTTCTTT. The whole variable domain, filled in from reference TRBV2 and TRBJ1-1, reads EPEVTQTPSHQVTQMGQEVILRCVPISNHLYFYWYRQILGQKVEFLVSFYNNEISEKSEIFDDQFSVERPDGSNFTLKIRSTKLEDSAMYFCASSNALIFGTEAFFGQGTRLTVV.

The V gene is TRBV5-1, the J gene TRBJ1-3; D is uncertain. CDR1 SGHRS and CDR2 YFSETQ come from the germline V gene. CDR3 size: 14 residues. The V end was cut by 4 bases, the J end by 2 bases, with 10 bases between. CDR3 loop: CASSPLPAGNTIYF. For the CDR3, the DNA is TGCGCCAGCAGCCCGCTCCCGGCTGGAAACACCATATATTTT.

V and J are TRBV4-3 and TRBJ1-2; maybe TRBD1 (5 bases). Germline CDR1 is LGHNA and CDR2 is YSLEER. V shed 1 base and J shed 3 bases, with 12 bases lying between them. This CDR3 comprises 15 residues. This CDR3 reads CASSQVAQADYGYTF. CDR3 DNA sequence: TGCGCCAGCAGCCAAGTGGCACAGGCCGACTATGGCTACACCTTC.

This rearrangement joins TRBV18 to TRBJ1-4, with a possible D match to TRBD1 (6 bases). Trimming shortened V by 0 bases and J by 8 bases, and 16 bases separated the two germline ends. Germline V gene lookup returns CDR1 KGHSH and CDR2 LQKENI. The length of the CDR3 is 16 residues. DNA for the CDR3: TGTGCCAGCTCACCACCGGGGGCGGCGAGGGGCGAAAAACTGTTTTTT. It translates to CASSPPGAARGEKLFF.

This clone showed up just a few times. The chain employs TRBV21-1 and TRBJ2-1; the table's D call of TRBD1 was not tested on the DNA. TRBV21-1 is a pseudogene. The CDR3 runs 15 residues. Here the CDR3 reads CASSKLRGPGQGPFF. In DNA form, the CDR3 reads TGTGCCAGCAGCAAATTAAGGGGGCCGGGACAGGGGCCATTCTTC.

The chain is built from TRBV5-5 and TRBJ1-2; 7 nucleotides line up with TRBD1. This CDR3 region has 13 residues. V lost 4 bases and J lost 4; bases outside the gene matches: 4. Per germline, CDR1 SGHKS and CDR2 YYEKEE (reference sequence). CDR3 DNA sequence: TGTGCCAGCAGCCCGGGGGACAGCTATGGCTACACCTTC. Its translation: CASSPGDSYGYTF.

The V and J genes are TRBV6-5 and TRBJ2-1; 9 bases are shared with TRBD1. V shed 7 bases, J shed 13 bases, and the junction held 17 bases outside the gene matches. Germline CDR1 MNHEY, CDR2 SVGAGI. The CDR3 is 15 residues long. CDR3: CASTLTVPEQGAQFF. CDR3 nucleotide sequence: TGTGCCAGCACCCTAACGGTCCCCGAACAGGGGGCACAGTTCTTC.

The V gene is TRBV30, the J gene TRBJ1-3; 9 bases agree with TRBD1. The trim removed 1 base at V and 8 bases at J, leaving 3 bases unmatched. The CDR3 loop spans 13 amino acids. The germline V gene encodes CDR1 GTSNPN and CDR2 SVGIG (reference sequence). The CDR3 reads CAWSADRGYTIYF. The DNA for the CDR3 is TGTGCCTGGAGTGCGGACAGGGGATACACCATATATTTT. Together with reference TRBV30 and TRBJ1-3, the CDR3 gives the full variable domain: SQTIHQWPATLVQPVGSPLSLECTVEGTSNPNLYWYRQAAGRGLQLLFYSVGIGQISSEVPQNLSASRPQDRQFILSSKKLLLSDSGFYLCAWSADRGYTIYFGEGSWLTVV.

The DNA of the CDR3 is TGTGCCTGGAGCCCTGTAGCGGTTAGCACAGATACGCAGTATTTT. The encoded protein is CAWSPVAVSTDTQYF. The V call is TRBV30, the J call TRBJ2-3; tentative D call: TRBD2 (6 bases). The CDR3 length is 15 residues. V was clipped by 3 bases and J by 0 bases, with 13 bases between them. Germline CDR1 is GTSNPN and CDR2 is SVGIG (reference sequence).

This sequence joins TRBV27 and TRBJ2-7, with D uncertain. The V and J ends lost 6 bases and 0 bases respectively, with 12 bases between them. Germline V gives CDR1 MNHEY, CDR2 SMNVEV (reference sequence). This CDR3 region has 14 residues. The CDR3 region is CASRRLSGSYEQYV. CDR3 nucleotide sequence: TGTGCCAGCAGGCGACTCTCTGGCTCCTACGAGCAGTACGTC.

J is TRBJ2-1 and V is TRBV30; D ambiguous. Germline CDR1 reads GTSNPN; CDR2 reads SVGIG (reference sequence). The CDR3 is 14 residues long. Trimming took off 4 bases at V and 0 bases at J, with 10 bases between the two ends. CDR3 in DNA: TGTGCCTGGAACCCCGATAGCTCCTACAATGAGCAGTTCTTC. The encoded protein is CAWNPDSSYNEQFF.

This chain connects TRBV19 to TRBJ2-2; tentatively, D is TRBD1 (5 bases). The V and J ends lost 2 bases and 2 bases respectively, with 9 bases between them. Germline-derived CDR1 and CDR2 are LNHDA and SQIVND (reference sequence). The CDR3 extends over 15 amino acids. CDR3 DNA: TGTGCCAGTAGTATACGTCAGGGTAACACCGGGGAGCTGTTTTTT. The encoded protein is CASSIRQGNTGELFF.

In nucleotides, the CDR3 is TGTGCCAGCAGCTCTGTGGGGAGCGGCTACACCTTC. As protein: CASSSVGSGYTF. The rearrangement links TRBV7-2 to TRBJ1-2, with D unclear. The CDR3 totals 12 residues. The V end lost 4 bases, the J end lost 8 bases, and 11 bases lay between the germline ends. Germline assignment: CDR1 SGHTA and CDR2 FQGNSA.

The gene calls are TRBV5-4 and TRBJ2-3, with 10 bases matching TRBD2. Germline V lookup: CDR1 SGHNT, CDR2 YYREEE (reference sequence). The CDR3 has 16 amino acids. J was trimmed by 3 bases and V by 0 bases; bases with no gene match: 4. This CDR3 is CASSLELLAGTDTQYF. CDR3 sequence (DNA): TGTGCCAGCAGCTTGGAGTTACTAGCGGGAACAGATACGCAGTATTTT.